A single sample is the source of the 12 T cell receptor beta chains below, sequenced in a study of PD-1 blockade in classical Hodgkin lymphoma. Libraries were prepared by immunoSEQ multiplex PCR; TCRdb keeps only in-frame clonotypes and omits some of them. The sample consists of 6,000 or so clones, approximately 80% of them appearing once. No patient escaped relapse after autologous stem cell transplantation, and brentuximab vedotin exposure varied. The input for sequencing was peripheral blood mononuclear cells (PBMCs), taken at baseline. These receptor sequences come from a human donor with classical Hodgkin lymphoma.

The V and J genes are TRBV2 and TRBJ2-7, with TRBD1 as a possible D gene (6 bases). The CDR3 is made up of 14 amino acids. The germline V and J ends were trimmed by 5 bases and 3 bases, with 14 bases remaining between them. Germline V CDR1 and CDR2: SNHLY, FYNNEI. CDR3 region: CASSPRTALYEQYF. The CDR3 region has the DNA TGTGCCAGCAGTCCGAGGACAGCGCTCTACGAGCAGTACTTC.

This chain links TRBV27 with TRBJ1-2; D might be TRBD1 (6 bases). The CDR3 is 15 residues long. The germline V gene has CDR1 MNHEY and CDR2 SMNVEV (reference sequence). V lost 1 base and J lost 4, with 13 bases in between. This CDR3 reads CASSLYGGQIYGYTF. CDR3 nucleotide sequence: TGTGCCAGCAGTTTATACGGAGGACAGATCTATGGCTACACCTTC.

The rearrangement joins TRBV5-6 to TRBJ2-7; no reliable D call. The CDR3 loop spans 11 amino acids. V was shortened by 5 bases and J by 2 bases, with 5 bases between the two germline ends. From germline, CDR1 is SGHDT and CDR2 YYEEEE. In DNA form, the CDR3 reads TGTGCCAGCAGTCTCGCCTACGAGCAGTACTTC. Amino acid sequence: CASSLAYEQYF.

The CDR3 region has the DNA TGTGCCAGCAGCTTGGAATCCTACGAGCAGTACTTC. Translation: CASSLESYEQYF. This sequence joins TRBV5-4 and TRBJ2-7, with D unresolved. The germline V gene has CDR1 SGHNT and CDR2 YYREEE (reference sequence). V was clipped by 0 bases and J by 1 base, with 2 bases between them. CDR3 length equals 12 residues.

The rearrangement links TRBV6-6 to TRBJ1-1; TRBD1 aligns across 7 bases. This CDR3 spans 13 amino acids. Germline lookup yields CDR1 MNHNY and CDR2 SVGAGI (reference sequence). After removal of 6 bases from V and 7 bases from J, the junction contained 8 bases not matched to a gene. The CDR3 loop reads CASRPDRAGEAFF. The CDR3 region has the DNA TGTGCCAGCAGGCCCGACAGGGCTGGTGAAGCTTTCTTT.

The chain combines TRBV2 with TRBJ2-3; D is perhaps TRBD1 or TRBD2 (5 bases each). Germline CDR1 SNHLY, CDR2 FYNNEI. This CDR3 comprises 11 residues. V shed 3 bases and J shed 13 bases, with 11 bases lying between them. CDR3 DNA: TGTGCCAGCAGTGACTTGGGGGAGAAGTATTTT. It yields the protein CASSDLGEKYF. Supplemented by reference TRBV2 and TRBJ2-3, the full variable domain reads EPEVTQTPSHQVTQMGQEVILRCVPISNHLYFYWYRQILGQKVEFLVSFYNNEISEKSEIFDDQFSVERPDGSNFTLKIRSTKLEDSAMYFCASSDLGEKYFGPGTRLTVL.

The sample holds one count of this clone. This chain uses TRBV2 with TRBJ1-2; D is unclear. The CDR3 is 13 amino acids. V lost 5 bases and J 8 bases, leaving 15 bases between the germline ends. Germline lookup yields CDR1 SNHLY and CDR2 FYNNEI. CDR3 sequence reads: CASSKDGEQGYTF. The CDR3 DNA is TGTGCCAGCAGTAAGGATGGAGAGCAGGGCTACACCTTC.

The V gene is TRBV11-2, the J gene TRBJ2-6; D is undetermined. The CDR3 is made up of 12 amino acids. The ends were cut back, 1 base at V and 5 bases at J, with 0 bases in the middle. Germline assignment: CDR1 SGHAT and CDR2 FQNNGV. CDR3 amino acids: CASSLGANVLTF. The CDR3 coding sequence is TGTGCCAGCAGCTTAGGGGCCAACGTCCTGACTTTC.

This chain joins TRBV28 and TRBJ2-1; a possible D gene is TRBD2 (6 bases). The germline V and J ends were trimmed by 10 bases and 0 bases, with 19 bases remaining between them. Germline CDR1 is MDHEN and CDR2 is SYDVKM. The CDR3 covers 16 residues. The CDR3 reads CATAERAASSYNEQFF. The CDR3 DNA reads as TGTGCCACCGCCGAGCGGGCCGCCAGCTCCTACAATGAGCAGTTCTTC. Full variable domain (missing parts from reference TRBV28 and TRBJ2-1): DVKVTQSSRYLVKRTGEKVFLECVQDMDHENMFWYRQDPGLGLRLIYFSYDVKMKEKGDIPEGYSVSREKKERFSLILESASTNQTSMYLCATAERAASSYNEQFFGPGTRLTVL.

V and J are TRBV18 and TRBJ1-2; maybe TRBD1 (6 bases). Trimming stripped 9 bases from V and 0 bases from J, with 14 bases between. The CDR3 has 14 amino acids. Germline-derived CDR1 and CDR2 are KGHSH and LQKENI. The CDR3 here is CASSPDSANYGYTF. The CDR3 DNA reads as TGTGCCAGTTCCCCGGACAGTGCTAACTATGGCTACACCTTC.

This clone was detected only a few times. The rearrangement uses TRBV15 and TRBJ1-1; the D gene is possibly TRBD1 (6 bases). The CDR3 spans 12 residues. V was pared by 3 bases and J by 7 bases, with 9 bases between. CDR1 is LNHNV, CDR2 YYDKDF, per germline (reference sequence). CDR3 sequence (DNA): TGTGCCACCAGCAGTACAGGGAGTGAAGCTTTCTTT. Its protein product is CATSSTGSEAFF.

This chain joins TRBV2 and TRBJ2-7, with a tentative D call TRBD2 (5 bases). CDR1 and CDR2 (germline): SNHLY, FYNNEI. This CDR3 region has 15 residues. V lost 3 bases, J lost 7 bases, and 19 bases lay in between. The CDR3 protein is CASSESKILPGEQYF. DNA of the CDR3: TGTGCCAGCAGTGAGTCCAAGATCCTGCCGGGGGAGCAGTACTTC. The variable domain in full, completed from reference TRBV2 and TRBJ2-7, reads EPEVTQTPSHQVTQMGQEVILRCVPISNHLYFYWYRQILGQKVEFLVSFYNNEISEKSEIFDDQFSVERPDGSNFTLKIRSTKLEDSAMYFCASSESKILPGEQYFGPGTRLTVT.